The 16 T cell receptor beta chains given below trace back to one sample, sequenced in a study of cytotoxic CD8 clonotypes in ibrutinib-treated CLL. The repertoire was sequenced with immunoSEQ multiplex PCR; TCRdb's copy has only in-frame clones and lacks some. The sample holds about 200,000 clones, more than 65% seen once. Sequencing was performed on PBMCs, taken after 12 months of ibrutinib treatment. All receptors derive from a human donor with chronic lymphocytic leukemia.

V gene TRBV30 combines with J gene TRBJ1-1; no firm D call. The ends were cut back, 1 base at V and 11 bases at J, with 17 bases in the middle. Germline CDR1 GTSNPN, CDR2 SVGIG (reference sequence). The CDR3 length is 13 residues. The CDR3 region has the DNA TGTGCCTGGAGTGGACCTCTGAACACTAAGGCTTTCTTT. Its translation is CAWSGPLNTKAFF.

The chain is built from TRBV18 and TRBJ1-4, with 7 bases lining up with TRBD1. The CDR3 has 15 amino acids. V trimming: 9 bases; J trimming: 3 bases; junction bases outside the gene matches: 10. CDR1 and CDR2 (germline): KGHSH, LQKENI. Here the CDR3 reads CASSHRTGPNEKLFF. CDR3 sequence (DNA): TGTGCCAGTTCTCACAGGACAGGCCCTAATGAAAAACTGTTTTTT. The complete variable domain, with remaining parts taken from reference TRBV18 and TRBJ1-4, reads NAGVMQNPRHLVRRRGQEARLRCSPMKGHSHVYWYRQLPEEGLKFMVYLQKENIIDESGMPKERFSAEFPKEGPSILRIQQVVRGDSAAYFCASSHRTGPNEKLFFGSGTQLSVL.

The chain links TRBV4-2 to TRBJ1-2, with D uncertain. The CDR3 runs 11 residues. CDR1 is LGHNA, CDR2 YNFKEQ, per germline. Trimming shortened V by 5 bases and J by 7 bases, and 8 bases separated the two germline ends. The CDR3: CASSFGSGYTF. The CDR3 DNA reads as TGTGCCAGCAGCTTCGGTTCTGGCTACACCTTC.

The rearrangement joins TRBV5-1 to TRBJ2-2, with 8 bases fitting TRBD1. CDR1 and CDR2 from the germline V gene are SGHRS and YFSETQ. The CDR3 length is 14 residues. J was trimmed by 4 bases and V by 6 bases; bases with no gene match: 5. The CDR3 DNA reads as TGCGCCAGCACCCAGGGGGCTGGCACCGGGGAGCTGTTTTTT. It is translated as CASTQGAGTGELFF.

J is TRBJ1-5 and V is TRBV9; D not resolved. V lost 7 bases and J lost 3, with 14 bases in between. The CDR3 contains 14 residues. The germline V gene encodes CDR1 SGDLS and CDR2 YYNGEE. The CDR3: CASGEGNYNQPQHF. The CDR3 bases are TGTGCCAGCGGAGAGGGAAATTACAATCAGCCCCAGCATTTT.

This chain joins TRBV27 and TRBJ1-2; D is perhaps TRBD1 (6 bases). The CDR3 has 14 amino acids. Per germline, CDR1 MNHEY and CDR2 SMNVEV (reference sequence). The germline V and J ends were trimmed by 3 bases and 7 bases, with 15 bases remaining between them. CDR3 amino acids: CASSFLAGVGGYTF. CDR3 bases: TGTGCCAGCAGTTTTTTAGCAGGGGTGGGTGGCTACACCTTC.

V is TRBV29-1 and J is TRBJ2-7; D possibly uses TRBD1 or TRBD2 (5 bases each). CDR1 and CDR2 (germline): SQVTM, ANQGSEA. With 1 base removed from V and 7 bases from J, the gap between germline ends came to 14 bases. The CDR3 extends over 13 amino acids. The CDR3 region is CSVEGAGTREQYF. For the CDR3, the DNA is TGCAGCGTTGAAGGGGCAGGGACGAGGGAGCAGTACTTC.

The chain uses TRBV5-1 and TRBJ2-1, with 9 bases that match TRBD1. Germline lookup yields CDR1 SGHRS and CDR2 YFSETQ. The junction had 6 bases not matched to a gene; V was cut back by 3 bases and J by 8 bases. The CDR3 is 14 residues long. The CDR3 loop reads CASSSGQGPYEQFF. The CDR3 DNA is TGCGCCAGCAGCTCGGGACAGGGTCCGTATGAGCAGTTCTTC.

The chain links TRBV28 to TRBJ1-1; no clear D gene. The ends were cut back, 10 bases at V and 3 bases at J, with 21 bases in the middle. The CDR3 totals 15 residues. The germline CDR1 and CDR2 sequences are MDHEN and SYDVKM. CDR3 nucleotides: TGTGCCATCCTTCCTCTGCAGGTTACGGACACTGAAGCTTTCTTT. Translating it yields CAILPLQVTDTEAFF. Combining the CDR3 with reference TRBV28 and TRBJ1-1 gives the whole variable domain DVKVTQSSRYLVKRTGEKVFLECVQDMDHENMFWYRQDPGLGLRLIYFSYDVKMKEKGDIPEGYSVSREKKERFSLILESASTNQTSMYLCAILPLQVTDTEAFFGQGTRLTVV.

The sample holds a few counts of this clone. For the CDR3, the DNA is TGTGCCAGCAGCCCTCGGGGGGGAATCACAGATACGCAGTATTTT. Translating it yields CASSPRGGITDTQYF. The chain joins TRBV6-4 to TRBJ2-3, with 8 bases that match TRBD2. Germline values: CDR1 MRHNA, CDR2 SNTAGT. The V gene end was trimmed by 6 bases and the J gene end by 2 bases; junction bases not matched to a gene: 7. The CDR3 length is 15 residues.

This clone was counted a few times. With a much larger clone just one base away, this may be a read error. Within the sample, other DNA sequences also encode this same CDR3. This chain uses TRBV28 with TRBJ2-7; 7 nucleotides line up with TRBD1. From germline, CDR1 is MDHEN and CDR2 SYDVKM. The length of the CDR3 is 13 residues. Trimming at V came to 3 bases and at J to 1 base, leaving 0 bases not matched to a gene. CDR3: CASSLTGSYEQYF. DNA for the CDR3: TGTGCCAGCAGTTTGACAGGGTCCTACGAGCAGTACTTC.

V gene TRBV6-5 combines with J gene TRBJ2-5; a possible D gene is TRBD1 (5 bases). Germline CDR1 and CDR2: MNHEY and SVGAGI. The CDR3 length is 13 residues. V was cut by 6 bases and J by 5 bases, with 13 bases left in between. CDR3 amino acids: CASRLGARETQYF. For the CDR3, the DNA is TGTGCCAGCAGATTAGGGGCGCGGGAGACCCAGTACTTC.

This chain joins TRBV5-1 and TRBJ2-3, with unresolved D. CDR1 SGHRS and CDR2 YFSETQ come from the germline V gene. CDR3 length: 16 amino acids. V was pared by 2 bases and J by 4 bases, with 17 bases between. The CDR3 DNA reads as TGCGCCAGCAGCTTTTCCGTTTGGGGTACCGCAGATACGCAGTATTTT. Its protein is CASSFSVWGTADTQYF. The whole variable domain, remainder taken from reference TRBV5-1 and TRBJ2-3, is KAGVTQTPRYLIKTRGQQVTLSCSPISGHRSVSWYQQTPGQGLQFLFEYFSETQRNKGNFPGRFSGRQFSNSRSEMNVSTLELGDSALYLCASSFSVWGTADTQYFGPGTRLTVL.

The chain uses TRBV5-1 and TRBJ1-2; 7 bases fit TRBD1. Germline values: CDR1 SGHRS, CDR2 YFSETQ. The CDR3 totals 14 residues. Trimming at V came to 4 bases and at J to 3 bases, leaving 6 bases not matched to a gene. CDR3 bases: TGCGCCAGCAGCGGGAAGACAGGGTACTATGGCTACACCTTC. Translating gives CASSGKTGYYGYTF.

The chain is built from TRBV15 and TRBJ2-7; 11 positions match TRBD2. Germline values: CDR1 LNHNV, CDR2 YYDKDF (reference sequence). The CDR3 extends over 14 amino acids. Trimming cost V 5 bases and J 6 bases; bases outside gene matches: 6. CDR3 DNA sequence: TGTGCCACCAGCGTAGGACTAGCGGGCGGCGAGCAGTACTTC. This translates into CATSVGLAGGEQYF.

This rearrangement joins TRBV9 to TRBJ1-4; 7 positions match TRBD1. The CDR3 runs 14 residues. Germline assignment: CDR1 SGDLS and CDR2 YYNGEE. The J segment lost 8 bases and the V segment lost 7 bases, leaving 11 bases of the junction unmatched. CDR3 amino acids: CASSGTGEQEKLFF. The CDR3 coding sequence is TGTGCCAGCTCCGGTACAGGGGAGCAGGAAAAACTGTTTTTT.